A few counts support the clone carrying this TCR beta chain. Its antigen is not identified. At sampling all donors were nominally healthy, likely with unrecorded immune exposures. This sample is part of a study of cytomegalovirus exposure and HLA in healthy donors. Per the germline V gene, CDR1 is MNHEY and CDR2 is SVGAGI. V shed 2 bases and J shed 6 bases, with 10 bases lying between them. The CDR3 sequence is 13 residues long. Broader study findings: Certain sequence variants were highly shared and formed a cluster, and this cluster was likely a sequencing artifact. Some segments of the V type, notably TRBV6-2 and TRBV6-3, were excluded as indistinguishable.

The PCR was carried out with 60 Vbeta primers and 13 Jbeta primers. Data came from immunoSEQ multiplex PCR; TCRdb stores just in-frame clones and leaves some out. The repertoire holds around 40,000 clones, approximately 63% seen once, with nearly 4% in the top ten. The chain is built from TRBV6-5 and TRBJ1-2; D possibly corresponds to TRBD1 (6 bases). Sequenced sample: PBMCs. The receptor was derived from a middle-aged man in good health and CMV-seronegative. The CDR3 DNA reads TGTGCCAGCAGTTACGGACAGCAAGATGGCTACACCTTC. As protein: CASSYGQQDGYTF.